The T cell receptor (beta chain) under discussion was sequenced for a study of blood T cell repertoires in COVID-19. Looking at the study overall: Sample material is recorded as cDNA or gDNA derived from T cells, B-cell-depleted T cells, or PBMCs.

The CDR3 has 16 amino acids. Germline V gene data show CDR1 as ENHRY and CDR2 as SYGVKD. J was trimmed by 1 base and V by 0 bases; bases with no gene match: 2. Sequencing used immunoSEQ multiplex PCR; TCRdb keeps in-frame clones, though not all of them. The sample holds around 68,000 clones; over 75% are singletons and the top ten take around 3.2%. Sequenced material: peripheral blood. The TCR was taken from an elderly man with acute or convalescent COVID-19. The chain recombines TRBV10-3 with TRBJ2-7, with 11 positions matching TRBD2. The CDR3 DNA is TGTGCCATCAGTGAGTCCGGGACTAGCGGATCCTACGAGCAGTACTTC. This translates into CAISESGTSGSYEQYF.